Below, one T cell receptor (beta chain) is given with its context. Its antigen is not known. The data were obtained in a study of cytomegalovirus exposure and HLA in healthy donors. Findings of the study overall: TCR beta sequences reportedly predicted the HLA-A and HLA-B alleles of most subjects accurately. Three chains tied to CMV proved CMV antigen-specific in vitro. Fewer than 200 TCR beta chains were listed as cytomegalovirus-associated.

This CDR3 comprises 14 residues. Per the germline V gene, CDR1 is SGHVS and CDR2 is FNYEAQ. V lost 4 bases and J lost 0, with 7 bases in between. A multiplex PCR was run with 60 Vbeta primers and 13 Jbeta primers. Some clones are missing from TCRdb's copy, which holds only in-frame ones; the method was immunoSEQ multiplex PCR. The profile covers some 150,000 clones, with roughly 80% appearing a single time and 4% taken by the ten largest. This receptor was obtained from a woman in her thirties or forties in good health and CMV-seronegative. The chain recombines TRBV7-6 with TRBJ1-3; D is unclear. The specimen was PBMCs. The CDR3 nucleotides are TGTGCCAGCAGCTCAGAAGACTCTGGAAACACCATATATTTT. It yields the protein CASSSEDSGNTIYF.